This T cell receptor (beta chain) was captured in a study of blood T cell repertoires in COVID-19. The study assigned cohorts using participant-reported clinical history. What the recovered Cohort 3 donors had was two negative PCRs, clearance, or symptom resolution. The CDR3 sequence is 11 residues long. Germline V lookup: CDR1 MNHNY, CDR2 SVGAGI (reference sequence). Trimming removed 8 bases from V and 8 bases from J, with 10 bases in between. TCRdb keeps only in-frame clones here, not all; method: immunoSEQ multiplex PCR. The sample consists of a few hundred thousand clones, 80% to 90% of them appearing once.

This chain connects TRBV6-6 to TRBJ2-1; D gene unclear. The receptor was isolated from a woman in her forties or fifties who had recovered from COVID-19. Sequencing was done on a sample of PBMCs or T cells enriched from blood (not recorded which). CDR3 in DNA: TGTGCCAGCTGTAGAGATGATGAGCAGTTCTTC. Protein product: CASCRDDEQFF.